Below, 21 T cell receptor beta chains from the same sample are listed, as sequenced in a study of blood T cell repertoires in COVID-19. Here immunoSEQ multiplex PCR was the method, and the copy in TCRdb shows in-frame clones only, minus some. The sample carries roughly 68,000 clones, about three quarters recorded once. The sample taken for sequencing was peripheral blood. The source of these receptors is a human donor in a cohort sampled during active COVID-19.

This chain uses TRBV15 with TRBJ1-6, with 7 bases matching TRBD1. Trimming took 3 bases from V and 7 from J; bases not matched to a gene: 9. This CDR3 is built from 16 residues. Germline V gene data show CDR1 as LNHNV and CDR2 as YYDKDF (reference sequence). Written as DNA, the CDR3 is TGTGCCACCAGCAGTACAGGGGCTACTTTAAATTCACCCCTCCACTTT. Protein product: CATSSTGATLNSPLHF.

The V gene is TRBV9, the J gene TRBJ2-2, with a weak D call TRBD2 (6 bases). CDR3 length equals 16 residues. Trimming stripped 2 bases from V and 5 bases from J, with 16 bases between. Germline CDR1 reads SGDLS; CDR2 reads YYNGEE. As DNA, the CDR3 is TGTGCCAGCAGCGTGGCGGGGTCAGGACGTACCGGGGAGCTGTTTTTT. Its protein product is CASSVAGSGRTGELFF.

The CDR3 spells CASSGSRTLNTGELFF. DNA for the CDR3: TGTGCCAGCAGTGGCTCTCGGACTCTTAACACCGGGGAGCTGTTTTTT. The rearrangement uses TRBV6-1 and TRBJ2-2, with D possibly being TRBD2 (5 bases). From germline, CDR1 is MNHNS and CDR2 SASEGT. Trimming left V 4 bases short and J 2 bases short, with 14 bases between. This CDR3 is built from 16 residues.

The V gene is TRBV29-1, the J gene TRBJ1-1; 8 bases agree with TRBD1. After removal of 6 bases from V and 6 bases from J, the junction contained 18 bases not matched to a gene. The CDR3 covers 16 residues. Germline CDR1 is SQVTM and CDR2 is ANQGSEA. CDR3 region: CSVEDLRPGQVPEAFF. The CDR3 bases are TGCAGCGTAGAGGATCTCCGCCCGGGACAGGTCCCTGAAGCTTTCTTT.

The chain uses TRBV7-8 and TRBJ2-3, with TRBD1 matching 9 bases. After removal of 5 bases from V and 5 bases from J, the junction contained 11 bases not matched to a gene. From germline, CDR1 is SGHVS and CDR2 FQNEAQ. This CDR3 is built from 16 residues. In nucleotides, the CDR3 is TGTGCCAGCAGCGCTACAGGGGGCGCATTGGAAGATACGCAGTATTTT. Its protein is CASSATGGALEDTQYF.

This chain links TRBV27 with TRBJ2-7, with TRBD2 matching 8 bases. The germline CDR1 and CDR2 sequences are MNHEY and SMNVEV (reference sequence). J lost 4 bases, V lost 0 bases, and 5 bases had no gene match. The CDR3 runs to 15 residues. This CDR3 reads CASSLSSSGHYEQYF. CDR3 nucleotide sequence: TGTGCCAGCAGTTTATCTTCTAGCGGGCATTACGAGCAGTACTTC.

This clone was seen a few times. The CDR3: CATSDPTGSYTF. CDR3 nucleotide sequence: TGTGCCACCAGTGATCCGACAGGTAGCTACACCTTC. This chain connects TRBV24-1 to TRBJ1-2; maybe TRBD1 (6 bases). V lost 3 bases and J lost 9, with 10 bases in between. The germline CDR1 and CDR2 sequences are KGHDR and SFDVKD. This CDR3 region has 12 residues.

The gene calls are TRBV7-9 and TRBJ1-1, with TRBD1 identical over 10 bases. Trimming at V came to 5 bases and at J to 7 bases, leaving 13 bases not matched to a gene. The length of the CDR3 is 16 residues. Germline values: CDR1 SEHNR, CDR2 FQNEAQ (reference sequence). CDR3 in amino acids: CASSPNWSGTGVEAFF. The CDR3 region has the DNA TGTGCCAGCAGCCCTAACTGGTCCGGGACAGGGGTTGAAGCTTTCTTT.

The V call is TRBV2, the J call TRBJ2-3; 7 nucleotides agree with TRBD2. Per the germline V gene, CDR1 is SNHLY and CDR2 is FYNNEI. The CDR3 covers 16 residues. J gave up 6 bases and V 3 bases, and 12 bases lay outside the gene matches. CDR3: CASSELGLAVRDTQYF. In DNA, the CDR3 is TGTGCCAGCAGTGAGTTGGGGCTAGCGGTTCGGGATACGCAGTATTTT.

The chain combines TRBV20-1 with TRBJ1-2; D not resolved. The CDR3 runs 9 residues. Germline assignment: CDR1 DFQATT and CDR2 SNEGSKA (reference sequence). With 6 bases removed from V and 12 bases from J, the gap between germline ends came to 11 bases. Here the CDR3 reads CSALEVDTF. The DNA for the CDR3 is TGCAGTGCATTAGAAGTGGACACCTTC.

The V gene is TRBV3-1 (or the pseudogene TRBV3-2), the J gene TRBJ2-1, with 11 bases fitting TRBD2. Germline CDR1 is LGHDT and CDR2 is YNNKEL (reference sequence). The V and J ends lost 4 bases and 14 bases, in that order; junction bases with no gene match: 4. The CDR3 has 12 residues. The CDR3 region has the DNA TGTGCCAGCAGCCTACTAGCGGGAGACGAGTTCTTC. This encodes CASSLLAGDEFF.

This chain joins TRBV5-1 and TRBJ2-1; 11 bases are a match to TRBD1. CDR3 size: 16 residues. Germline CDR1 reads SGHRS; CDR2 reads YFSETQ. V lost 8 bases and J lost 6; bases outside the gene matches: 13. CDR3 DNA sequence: TGCGCCAGTTACCCGAACCCGGGACAGGGGGTCAATGAGCAGTTCTTC. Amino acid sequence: CASYPNPGQGVNEQFF.

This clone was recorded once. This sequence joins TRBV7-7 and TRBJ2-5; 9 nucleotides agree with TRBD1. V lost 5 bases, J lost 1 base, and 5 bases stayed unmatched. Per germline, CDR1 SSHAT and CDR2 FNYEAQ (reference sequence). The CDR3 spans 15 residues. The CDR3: CASSRGQGAQETQYF. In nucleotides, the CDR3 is TGTGCCAGCAGCCGGGGACAGGGAGCCCAAGAGACCCAGTACTTC.

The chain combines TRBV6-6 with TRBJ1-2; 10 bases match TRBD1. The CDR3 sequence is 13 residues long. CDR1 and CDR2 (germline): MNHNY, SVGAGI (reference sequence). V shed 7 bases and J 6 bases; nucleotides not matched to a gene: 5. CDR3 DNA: TGTGCCAGCACCCGGGACAGGGGTAATGGCTACACCTTC. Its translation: CASTRDRGNGYTF.

Here the CDR3 DNA reads TGTGCCAGTAGTCCAGATCGGGAACTGTTTTTT. Translated: CASSPDRELFF. The chain joins TRBV19 to TRBJ1-4; no firm D call. Germline V lookup: CDR1 LNHDA, CDR2 SQIVND (reference sequence). Trimming cost V 5 bases and J 12 bases, with 10 bases left between them. CDR3 length: 11 residues.

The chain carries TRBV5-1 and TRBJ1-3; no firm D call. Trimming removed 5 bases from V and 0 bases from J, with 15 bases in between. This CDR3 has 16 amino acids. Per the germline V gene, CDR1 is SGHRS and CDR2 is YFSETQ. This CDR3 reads CASRLAATSSGNTIYF. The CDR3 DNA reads TGCGCCAGCAGGCTAGCAGCGACGAGCTCTGGAAACACCATATATTTT.

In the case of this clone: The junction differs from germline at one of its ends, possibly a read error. The CDR3 DNA sequence: TGTGCCAGCACCCTAAAGAATCGGGTGGACTTC. Translated: CASTLKNRVDF. The gene calls are TRBV7-6 and TRBJ2-7, with D uncertain. Germline V gives CDR1 SGHVS, CDR2 FNYEAQ. The CDR3 is 11 amino acids.

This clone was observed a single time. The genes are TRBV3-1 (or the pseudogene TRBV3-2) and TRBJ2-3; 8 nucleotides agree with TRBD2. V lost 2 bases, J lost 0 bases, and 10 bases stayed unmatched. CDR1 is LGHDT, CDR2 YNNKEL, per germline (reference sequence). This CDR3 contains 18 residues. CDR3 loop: CASSQPTPSGSSTDTQYF. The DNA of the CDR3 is TGTGCCAGCAGCCAACCTACTCCAAGCGGGAGTAGCACAGATACGCAGTATTTT.

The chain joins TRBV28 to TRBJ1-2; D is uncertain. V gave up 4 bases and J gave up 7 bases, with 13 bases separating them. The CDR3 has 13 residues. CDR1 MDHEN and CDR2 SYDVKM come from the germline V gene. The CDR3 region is CASSSPRRGGYTF. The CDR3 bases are TGTGCCAGCAGTTCCCCCCGTAGAGGTGGCTACACCTTC.

CDR3: CASSPSGGRGGYTF. In DNA, the CDR3 is TGTGCCAGCAGCCCCTCGGGGGGGAGGGGTGGCTACACCTTC. The rearrangement uses TRBV7-3 and TRBJ1-2, with D perhaps TRBD1 (5 bases). The CDR3 extends over 14 amino acids. V shed 5 bases and J shed 7 bases, with 17 bases lying between them. In germline, CDR1 is SGHTA, CDR2 FQGTGA.

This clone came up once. The CDR3 loop reads CAFGLARTDTQYF. CDR3 nucleotide sequence: TGTGCCTTTGGACTTGCTCGCACAGATACGCAGTATTTT. The chain combines TRBV30 with TRBJ2-3; TRBD2 might be the D (5 bases). CDR1 and CDR2 from the germline V gene are GTSNPN and SVGIG (reference sequence). CDR3 length: 13 amino acids. V shed 7 bases and J shed 1 base, with 12 bases lying between them.